These 11 T cell receptor beta chains share one sample of origin, sequenced in a study of T cells in Graves' hyperthyroidism and ophthalmopathy. Amplification yielded TCR beta CDR3 regions, with RNA transcripts as the source. Carried out on the TCR CDR3, a first-round RT-PCR used the HTBI primer set. Each CDR3 protein gets one entry after TCRdb re-called the multiplex PCR reads with MiXCR. This sample yields 300,000 to 400,000 distinct CDR3 sequences, of which around a sixth are seen a single time; 40% belongs to the top ten. Sequencing was carried out using blood. These receptors were obtained from a man between 18 and 29 years old with Graves' ophthalmopathy.

The V call is TRBV29-1, the J call TRBJ2-1; 9 bases are a match to TRBD2. CDR1 SQVTM and CDR2 ANQGSEA come from the germline V gene. Trimming took 4 bases from V and 0 from J; bases not matched to a gene: 7. The CDR3 spans 16 residues. This CDR3 is CSVGGYSGGSYNEQFF. In nucleotides, the CDR3 is TGCAGCGTTGGGGGGTATAGCGGGGGCTCCTACAATGAGCAGTTCTTC.

With respect to this clonotype: At one boundary the junction diverges from the germline segment, which might be a read error. The chain couples TRBV4-1 to TRBJ1-5; D perhaps matches TRBD1 (6 bases). Germline V gene sequence: CDR1 MGHRA, CDR2 YSYEKL. The CDR3 runs 16 residues. The chain's CDR3 is CASSQGGVVGDQPQHF. The CDR3 coding sequence is TGTGCCAGCAGCCAAGGGGGGGTGGTGGGGGATCAGCCCCAGCATTTT.

The rearrangement links TRBV2 to TRBJ2-2, with 9 bases aligning to TRBD2. The CDR3 consists of 15 residues. Germline V gives CDR1 SNHLY, CDR2 FYNNEI. V was clipped by 4 bases and J by 6 bases; unmatched bases: 6. DNA of the CDR3: TGTGCCAGCAGTGCGGCGGGGGGGTACTCCGGGGAGCTGTTTTTT. This sequence encodes CASSAAGGYSGELFF.

This clonotype showed up just a few times. The chain joins TRBV24-1 to TRBJ2-1, with D maybe TRBD1 (6 bases). Germline CDR1 reads KGHDR; CDR2 reads SFDVKD. CDR3 length: 14 residues. The V end was cut by 0 bases, the J end by 10 bases, with 12 bases between. CDR3: CATSDLGQGYEQFF. The CDR3 nucleotides are TGTGCCACCAGTGATTTGGGGCAGGGGTACGAGCAGTTCTTC.

This clonotype has a handful of counts. The chain couples TRBV24-1 to TRBJ1-1; no clear D gene. V lost 2 bases and J lost 7, with 13 bases in between. The CDR3 runs 14 residues. Germline lookup yields CDR1 KGHDR and CDR2 SFDVKD. The CDR3 reads CATSDSADTGEAFF. The CDR3 region has the DNA TGTGCCACCAGTGATTCGGCTGACACCGGTGAAGCTTTCTTT.

The V call is TRBV6-2 or TRBV6-3, the J call TRBJ2-6; no firm D call. Deletions cut 6 bases from V and 0 bases from J, with 12 bases between. This CDR3 contains 16 residues. Germline-derived CDR1 and CDR2 are MNHEY and SVGEGT. The CDR3 protein is CASRTPRDSGANVLTF. The CDR3 nucleotides are TGTGCCAGCAGAACTCCGCGAGACTCTGGGGCCAACGTCCTGACTTTC.

In this sample, this clonotype turned up many times. This chain joins TRBV3-1 and TRBJ1-5; no firm D call. CDR3 length equals 13 residues. V was shortened by 0 bases and J by 5 bases, with 5 bases between the two germline ends. Germline CDR1 LGHDT, CDR2 YNNKEL (reference sequence). CDR3 nucleotides: TGTGCCAGCAGCCAAGAGTCTTATCAGCCCCAGCATTTT. Translated, it gives CASSQESYQPQHF. The full variable domain, its missing parts supplied by reference TRBV3-1 and TRBJ1-5, is DTAVSQTPKYLVTQMGNDKSIKCEQNLGHDTMYWYKQDSKKFLKIMFSYNNKELIINETVPNRFSPKSPDKAHLNLHINSLELGDSAVYFCASSQESYQPQHFGDGTRLSIL.

This CDR3 reads CATSTPGAGANVLTF. The DNA of the CDR3 is TGTGCCACCAGCACGCCAGGGGCTGGGGCCAACGTCCTGACTTTC. This sequence joins TRBV15 and TRBJ2-6; tentatively, D is TRBD1 (6 bases). The germline V and J ends were trimmed by 4 bases and 2 bases, with 9 bases remaining between them. Germline loops: CDR1 LNHNV, CDR2 YYDKDF (reference sequence). CDR3 length: 15 residues.

The chain carries TRBV29-1 and TRBJ2-7, with no clear D. The CDR3 totals 13 residues. Germline V CDR1 and CDR2: SQVTM, ANQGSEA. V was pared by 3 bases and J by 2 bases, with 11 bases between. The CDR3 region has the DNA TGCAGCGTTGAGGGTGCCATACCCTACGAGCAGTACTTC. Translated, it gives CSVEGAIPYEQYF.

A word on this clonotype: No conserved phenylalanine or tryptophan ends this CDR3, so it is likely a read error. It is unclear where the CDR3 begins or ends on the DNA, so no DNA is shown, and the CDR3 is as TCRdb lists it. The CDR3 sequence is CASRSGDRDTL. The chain is built from TRBV27 and TRBJ1-2; the D call in the table, TRBD1, was not verified against the DNA. Germline CDR1 MNHEY, CDR2 SMNVEV (reference sequence). Both ends counted, the CDR3 spans 11 residues.

This chain connects TRBV2 to TRBJ2-1; 14 nucleotides match TRBD2. In germline, CDR1 is SNHLY, CDR2 FYNNEI. This CDR3 is 15 amino acids long. The V gene end was trimmed by 6 bases and the J gene end by 4 bases; junction bases not matched to a gene: 2. Written as DNA, the CDR3 is TGTGCCAGCAGAGGGACTAGCGGGGGTTACAATGAGCAGTTCTTC. Encoded protein: CASRGTSGGYNEQFF.